Listed here are 8 T cell receptor beta chains from one sample, sequenced in a study of glioma-infiltrating T cells. Amplification of TCR alpha and beta CDR3 regions from RNA used iRepertoire nested multiplex PCR. One entry per CDR3 protein, called by TCRdb with MiXCR from the multiplex PCR reads. Here the sample spans more than 95,000 distinct CDR3 sequences, around 29% being singletons. Sequenced input: glioma tissue, nonneoplastic brain tissue, or PBMCs (not recorded which). Every receptor here comes from a human donor with low-grade glioma or glioblastoma, undergoing nonglioma brain surgery, or in good health (not recorded which).

This clonotype was seen repeatedly, ten times or more. The V call is TRBV3-1, the J call TRBJ1-5; D possibly corresponds to TRBD1 (5 bases). This CDR3 has 14 amino acids. Trimming took off 7 bases at V and 4 bases at J, with 14 bases between the two ends. Per the germline V gene, CDR1 is LGHDT and CDR2 is YNNKEL (reference sequence). CDR3 nucleotide sequence: TGTGCCAGCAAAGCGCAGGGTCGAAATCAGCCCCAGCATTTT. Its translation is CASKAQGRNQPQHF.

As for this clonotype: A read error may explain this, as a much larger clone is one base away. The chain couples TRBV30 to TRBJ1-1; D call uncertain. The CDR3 consists of 12 residues. Germline values: CDR1 GTSNPN, CDR2 SVGIG (reference sequence). This CDR3 is CAWRGENAEAFF. CDR3 DNA sequence: TGTGCCTGGAGAGGCGAGAACGCTGAAGCTTTCTTT.

The chain joins TRBV4-1 to TRBJ2-5; tentative D call: TRBD1 (8 bases). Germline V gene lookup returns CDR1 MGHRA and CDR2 YSYEKL. The CDR3 has 17 amino acids. V was cut by 3 bases and J by 5 bases, with 22 bases left in between. The CDR3 nucleotides read TGCGCCAGCAGCCACGCCAGACTAGCAGGGGGCGGTGAGACCCAGTACTTC. This gives the protein CASSHARLAGGGETQYF.

This clonotype was seen ten or more times. The chain carries TRBV12-5 and TRBJ2-3, with D unclear. Germline V gene sequence: CDR1 LGHNT, CDR2 FRNRAP. CDR3 size: 13 residues. Trimming took 1 base from V and 3 from J, leaving 5 bases between them. CDR3 loop: CASGLGMTDTQYF. The CDR3 DNA sequence: TGTGCTAGTGGTTTGGGAATGACAGATACGCAGTATTTT.

In this sample, this clonotype turned up many times. The chain links TRBV10-1 to TRBJ1-1; D remains unclear. The CDR3 has 14 amino acids. Trimming left V 0 bases short and J 7 bases short, with 12 bases between. The germline V gene has CDR1 WNHNN and CDR2 SYGVQD (reference sequence). CDR3 region: CASSESGPKVEAFF. The DNA of the CDR3 is TGCGCCAGCAGTGAGTCCGGCCCTAAGGTTGAAGCTTTCTTT.

About this clonotype itself: An end of the junction differs from the germline gene, which may be a read error. This rearrangement joins TRBV19 to TRBJ2-3; D gene unclear. The CDR3 has 13 residues. Germline CDR1 reads LNHDA; CDR2 reads SQIVND (reference sequence). The CDR3 DNA follows: TGTGCCGGTAGTCCACCCGGCACAGATACGCAGTATTTT. Translated: CAGSPPGTDTQYF.

This clonotype was seen at least ten times. The chain combines TRBV20-1 with TRBJ1-2, with 11 nucleotides matching TRBD1. In germline, CDR1 is DFQATT, CDR2 SNEGSKA (reference sequence). This CDR3 region has 18 residues. J was trimmed by 4 bases and V by 1 base; bases with no gene match: 14. The CDR3 DNA follows: TGCAGTGCTAGAGTTCATAGGACAGGGGGCCTTGTCGCCTATGGCTACACCTTC. Its translation: CSARVHRTGGLVAYGYTF.

Points on this clonotype: At one boundary the junction diverges from the germline segment, which might be a read error. This chain links TRBV7-9 with TRBJ2-3; D gene ambiguous. CDR1 is SEHNR and CDR2 is FQNEAQ in the germline V gene (reference sequence). The CDR3 loop spans 14 amino acids. The DNA for the CDR3 is TGTGCCAGCAGATTATCCCCCGATCCGAATACGGAGTATTTT. Amino acid sequence: CASRLSPDPNTEYF.